Below, 20 T cell receptor beta chains from the same sample are listed, as sequenced in a study of CD8 T cells in ankylosing spondylitis. Broader study findings: What seemed typical of ankylosing spondylitis blood was a TCR beta motif built from under 10 highly homologous variants.

Their antigens remain unidentified. MiXCR, applied by TCRdb to the 5' RACE reads, yields one record per CDR3 protein. In the table there are approximately 520,000 distinct CDR3 sequences, about 5% of which are singletons. The sequencing sample was made of blood, either unsorted or a sorted T cell fraction (not recorded which). Receptors were obtained from a male donor with ankylosing spondylitis.

This clonotype was recorded many times. The gene calls are TRBV29-1 and TRBJ2-7; tentative D call: TRBD2 (7 bases). Trimming left V 8 bases short and J 3 bases short, with 17 bases between. The germline gives CDR1 SQVTM, CDR2 ANQGSEA. The CDR3 runs 13 residues. In DNA form, the CDR3 reads TGCAGCACCAAGGGGGGGAGGGACTACGAGCAGTACTTC. Translation: CSTKGGRDYEQYF.

The chain uses TRBV5-1 and TRBJ2-6, with no clear D. This CDR3 spans 14 amino acids. Germline lookup yields CDR1 SGHRS and CDR2 YFSETQ. V lost 1 base and J lost 2, with 4 bases in between. The CDR3 sequence is CASSLIPGANVLTF. The CDR3 bases are TGCGCCAGCAGCTTGATTCCTGGGGCCAACGTCCTGACTTTC.

Many counts were recorded for this clonotype. The rearrangement uses TRBV7-9 and TRBJ2-3; no definite D call. The V end lost 5 bases, the J end lost 4 bases, and 16 bases lay between the germline ends. The CDR3 covers 15 residues. The germline V gene has CDR1 SEHNR and CDR2 FQNEAQ (reference sequence). CDR3 nucleotides: TGTGCCAGCAGCCCGCCGCCGCGCGGCCCAGATACGCAGTATTTT. It specifies CASSPPPRGPDTQYF.

This clonotype was counted many times. This rearrangement joins TRBV5-5 to TRBJ2-7, with 8 nucleotides matching TRBD1. The trim removed 0 bases at V and 2 bases at J, leaving 4 bases unmatched. Germline V lookup: CDR1 SGHKS, CDR2 YYEKEE (reference sequence). The CDR3 extends over 15 amino acids. CDR3 residues: CASSLGTGSPYEQYF. The CDR3 bases are TGTGCCAGCAGCTTGGGGACAGGGTCCCCCTACGAGCAGTACTTC.

A remark on this clonotype: One base away lies a much larger clone, so this may be a sequencing read error. The J gene is TRBJ2-7, the V gene TRBV7-2, with no clear D. Germline V lookup: CDR1 SGHTA, CDR2 FQGNSA. This CDR3 is 13 amino acids long. The CDR3 DNA follows: TGTGCCAGCGGCTTAATTAACGACTACGAGCAGTACTTC. It is translated as CASGLINDYEQYF.

This clonotype was seen at least ten times. The chain couples TRBV20-1 to TRBJ2-5; TRBD2 aligns across 12 bases. CDR1 and CDR2 from the germline V gene are DFQATT and SNEGSKA (reference sequence). J was trimmed by 3 bases and V by 5 bases; bases with no gene match: 19. This CDR3 is built from 19 residues. CDR3 in DNA: TGCAGTGCTTTCCCGGGACTAGCGGGCTTAAATATTCCCAAAGAGACCCAGTACTTC. The encoded protein is CSAFPGLAGLNIPKETQYF.

This rearrangement joins TRBV7-6 to TRBJ2-7, with D unresolved. V lost 3 bases, J lost 3 bases, and 9 bases lay in between. In germline, CDR1 is SGHVS, CDR2 FNYEAQ. This CDR3 spans 13 amino acids. Here the CDR3 reads CASSFGPDYEQYF. CDR3 in DNA: TGTGCCAGCAGCTTCGGACCAGACTACGAGCAGTACTTC.

The J gene is TRBJ2-7, the V gene TRBV6-5; D may correspond to TRBD1 or TRBD2 (5 bases each). Germline V lookup: CDR1 MNHEY, CDR2 SVGAGI. Deletions cut 6 bases from V and 2 bases from J, with 20 bases between. The CDR3 is made up of 16 amino acids. CDR3 nucleotide sequence: TGTGCCAGCAGATACCCCTCGGGGACGCGGGCCTACGAGCAGTACTTC. Translated, it gives CASRYPSGTRAYEQYF.

This clonotype was recorded many times. The chain has TRBV27 and TRBJ2-3; 10 bases line up with TRBD2. The germline V gene encodes CDR1 MNHEY and CDR2 SMNVEV (reference sequence). J gave up 4 bases and V 2 bases, and 6 bases lay outside the gene matches. The CDR3 covers 16 residues. For the CDR3, the DNA is TGTGCCAGCAGTTTAGGTCTAGCGGGAGTCCCAGATACGCAGTATTTT. It specifies CASSLGLAGVPDTQYF.

This clonotype was recorded at least ten times. The V gene is TRBV7-9, the J gene TRBJ1-2; possibly TRBD1 for D (5 bases). V lost 6 bases and J 8 bases, leaving 19 bases between the germline ends. From germline, CDR1 is SEHNR and CDR2 FQNEAQ (reference sequence). The CDR3 covers 14 residues. CDR3 coding DNA: TGTGCCAGCAGAAGCCCCCTGGGGCTATGGGGCTACACCTTC. Its translation is CASRSPLGLWGYTF.

This clonotype has ten or more counts. V and J are TRBV7-9 and TRBJ1-1; D remains ambiguous. CDR3 length equals 14 residues. V was cut by 2 bases and J by 4 bases, with 11 bases left in between. Germline assignment: CDR1 SEHNR and CDR2 FQNEAQ (reference sequence). Here the CDR3 reads CASSLSFDATEAFF. As DNA, the CDR3 is TGTGCCAGCAGCTTATCTTTCGACGCCACTGAAGCTTTCTTT.

This clonotype came up many times. The V call is TRBV20-1, the J call TRBJ2-7; 9 nucleotides line up with TRBD1. Trimming at V came to 5 bases and at J to 3 bases, leaving 8 bases not matched to a gene. CDR1 is DFQATT, CDR2 SNEGSKA, per germline (reference sequence). The CDR3 extends over 14 amino acids. In nucleotides, the CDR3 is TGCAGTGCTGTTACCGGGACAGGGAGCTACGAGCAGTACTTC. As protein: CSAVTGTGSYEQYF.

The rearrangement uses TRBV6-2 or TRBV6-3 and TRBJ2-1, with D maybe TRBD1 (6 bases). Germline loops: CDR1 MNHEY, CDR2 SVGEGT. This CDR3 spans 17 amino acids. V lost 4 bases to trimming and J lost 9 bases, with 25 bases between them. CDR3 sequence (DNA): TGTGCCAGCAGTTTGGGACCGGGACACGGAGGTCAGGGTGAGCAGTTCTTC. Translating it yields CASSLGPGHGGQGEQFF.

This clonotype has at least ten counts. The chain couples TRBV20-1 to TRBJ2-7; tentative D call: TRBD1 (5 bases). CDR1 is DFQATT, CDR2 SNEGSKA, per germline (reference sequence). The CDR3 spans 14 residues. V lost 3 bases and J lost 6, with 18 bases in between. The CDR3 coding sequence is TGCAGTGCTAGGTCAGGGTACGGCGAGGCCGAGCAGTACTTC. Translation: CSARSGYGEAEQYF.

This clonotype was detected many times. The chain has TRBV20-1 and TRBJ1-5; 9 bases are shared with TRBD1. This CDR3 has 14 residues. Germline V gene lookup returns CDR1 DFQATT and CDR2 SNEGSKA (reference sequence). J lost 7 bases, V lost 5 bases, and 9 bases had no gene match. This CDR3 is CSAAYRGRGQPQHF. CDR3 DNA sequence: TGCAGTGCTGCATACAGGGGGCGCGGACAGCCCCAGCATTTT.

This clonotype has ten or more counts. V is TRBV11-2 and J is TRBJ1-1; 8 bases are a match to TRBD1. The V gene end was trimmed by 7 bases and the J gene end by 1 base; junction bases not matched to a gene: 20. Germline assignment: CDR1 SGHAT and CDR2 FQNNGV. The CDR3 extends over 19 amino acids. CDR3 in DNA: TGTGCCAGCATCGTGAGGGCAGGGGGCTTCTATGGAACGAACACTGAAGCTTTCTTT. Protein product: CASIVRAGGFYGTNTEAFF.

The V call is TRBV19, the J call TRBJ1-3; D uncertain. The ends were cut back, 6 bases at V and 0 bases at J, with 6 bases in the middle. This CDR3 contains 13 residues. CDR1 is LNHDA, CDR2 SQIVND, per germline (reference sequence). CDR3 protein: CASRFGSGNTIYF. In DNA form, the CDR3 reads TGTGCCAGTAGATTCGGCTCTGGAAACACCATATATTTT.

This clonotype was counted at least ten times. This chain uses TRBV7-6 with TRBJ2-5; no clear D gene. The V gene's germline CDR1 is SGHVS and CDR2 FNYEAQ. V was shortened by 3 bases and J by 4 bases, with 6 bases between the two germline ends. The CDR3 runs 12 residues. CDR3 nucleotide sequence: TGTGCCAGCAGCTTTAATGGAGAGACCCAGTACTTC. Translation gives CASSFNGETQYF.

At least ten counts were recorded for this clonotype. The J gene is TRBJ1-1, the V gene TRBV4-3; D may be TRBD1 (5 bases). Germline CDR1 and CDR2: LGHNA and YSLEER. Trimming took off 0 bases at V and 9 bases at J, with 14 bases between the two ends. CDR3 length: 14 amino acids. CDR3 protein: CASSQDPRDGKAFF. CDR3 in DNA: TGCGCCAGCAGCCAAGACCCCCGGGACGGAAAAGCTTTCTTT.

A few counts support this clonotype. The chain is built from TRBV6-1 and TRBJ1-1, with unresolved D. The CDR3 extends over 17 amino acids. CDR1 is MNHNS, CDR2 SASEGT, per germline. Trimming stripped 0 bases from V and 3 bases from J, with 17 bases between. The CDR3 loop is CASSEAILEGLDTEAFF. The CDR3 region has the DNA TGTGCCAGCAGTGAAGCAATTTTGGAAGGGCTCGACACTGAAGCTTTCTTT.